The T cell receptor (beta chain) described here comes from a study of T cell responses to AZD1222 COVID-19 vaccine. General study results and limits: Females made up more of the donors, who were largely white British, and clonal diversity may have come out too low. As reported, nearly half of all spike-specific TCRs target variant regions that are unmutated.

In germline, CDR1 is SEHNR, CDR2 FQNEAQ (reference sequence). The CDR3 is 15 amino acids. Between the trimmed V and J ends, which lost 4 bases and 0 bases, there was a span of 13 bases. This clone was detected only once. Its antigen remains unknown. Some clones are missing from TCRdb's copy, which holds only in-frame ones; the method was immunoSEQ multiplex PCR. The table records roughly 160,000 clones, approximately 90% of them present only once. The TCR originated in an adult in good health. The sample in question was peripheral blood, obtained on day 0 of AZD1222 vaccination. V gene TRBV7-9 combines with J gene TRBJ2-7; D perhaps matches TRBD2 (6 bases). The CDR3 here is CASSSLGTSSYEQYF. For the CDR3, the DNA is TGTGCCAGCAGCTCCCTGGGGACTTCCTCCTACGAGCAGTACTTC.